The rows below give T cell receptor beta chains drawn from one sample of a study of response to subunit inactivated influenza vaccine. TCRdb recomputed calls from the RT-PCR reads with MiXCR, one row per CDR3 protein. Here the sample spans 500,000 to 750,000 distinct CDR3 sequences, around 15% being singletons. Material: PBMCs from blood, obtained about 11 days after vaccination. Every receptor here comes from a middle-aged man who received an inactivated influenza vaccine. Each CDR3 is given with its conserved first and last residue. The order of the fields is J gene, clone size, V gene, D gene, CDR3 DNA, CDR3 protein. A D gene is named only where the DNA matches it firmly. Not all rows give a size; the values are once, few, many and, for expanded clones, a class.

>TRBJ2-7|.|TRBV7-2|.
TGTGCCAGCAGCTTACGGGGAAACAGGGAGCAGTACTTC
CASSLRGNREQYF
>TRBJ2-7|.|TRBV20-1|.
TGCAGTGCTAGAGATACCAGGGGAGGAATCGAGCAGTACTTC
CSARDTRGGIEQYF
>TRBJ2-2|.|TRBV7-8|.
TGTGCCAGCAGGGGGACCGCCCTAGCCGTGGGGGAGCTGTTTTTT
CASRGTALAVGELFF
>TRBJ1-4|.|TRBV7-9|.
TGTGCCAGCAGCTTCGGGGGGGTTAATGAAAAACTGTTTTTT
CASSFGGVNEKLFF
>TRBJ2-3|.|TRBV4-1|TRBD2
TGCGCCAGCAGCCACCTTGGGACTAGCGGGGTGTCAGATACGCAGTATTTT
CASSHLGTSGVSDTQYF
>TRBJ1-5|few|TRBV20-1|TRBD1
TGCAGTGTTAAAGCCGGCAGGGGGGATCAGCCCCAGCATTTT
CSVKAGRGDQPQHF
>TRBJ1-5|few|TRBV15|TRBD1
TGTGCCACCAGCAGCGACAGGGGCAGCTATAGCAATCAGCCCCAGCATTTT
CATSSDRGSYSNQPQHF
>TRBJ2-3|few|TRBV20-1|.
TGCAGTGCTAGAGATCGTGAACACACAGATACGCAGTATTTT
CSARDREHTDTQYF
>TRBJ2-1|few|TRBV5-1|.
TGCGCCAGCAGCGAACAGGGACTGACAAACTCCTACAATGAGCAGTTCTTC
CASSEQGLTNSYNEQFF
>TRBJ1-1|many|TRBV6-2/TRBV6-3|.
TGTGCCAGCAGTTACTCGGAACTGTACACTGAAGCTTTCTTT
CASSYSELYTEAFF
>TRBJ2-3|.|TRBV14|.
TGTGCCAGCAGCCTGTACAAGACAGATACGCAGTATTTT
CASSLYKTDTQYF
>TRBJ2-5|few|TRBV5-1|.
TGCGCCAGCAGACGGGCAGGGATACAAGAGACCCAGTACTTC
CASRRAGIQETQYF
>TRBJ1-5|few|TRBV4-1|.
TGCGCCAGCAGCCCGGGACAAATCGGCAATCAGCCCCAGCATTTT
CASSPGQIGNQPQHF
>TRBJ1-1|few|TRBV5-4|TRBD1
TGTGCCAGCAGCGTGACAGGGGGCTCTGAAGCTTTCTTT
CASSVTGGSEAFF